This T cell receptor (beta chain) was found in a study of T cell repertoires in cytomegalovirus infection. Each CDR3 protein gets one entry after TCRdb re-called the reads with MiXCR. The sample includes some 180,000 distinct CDR3 sequences, roughly a fifth of them seen just once. Looked up from germline, CDR1 is MNHEY and CDR2 is SVGAGI. This CDR3 is 13 amino acids long. V was cut by 2 bases and J by 6 bases, with 11 bases left in between. The specimen sequenced was PBMCs. The rearrangement links TRBV6-5 to TRBJ2-7; D is perhaps TRBD1 (7 bases). This sequence originates from a human donor in good health (CMV status not recorded). Some clones in this sample may be carry-over from other donors' samples. This CDR3 reads CASSYAGGSEQYF. For the CDR3, the DNA is TGTGCCAGCAGTTACGCAGGGGGGTCCGAGCAGTACTTC.